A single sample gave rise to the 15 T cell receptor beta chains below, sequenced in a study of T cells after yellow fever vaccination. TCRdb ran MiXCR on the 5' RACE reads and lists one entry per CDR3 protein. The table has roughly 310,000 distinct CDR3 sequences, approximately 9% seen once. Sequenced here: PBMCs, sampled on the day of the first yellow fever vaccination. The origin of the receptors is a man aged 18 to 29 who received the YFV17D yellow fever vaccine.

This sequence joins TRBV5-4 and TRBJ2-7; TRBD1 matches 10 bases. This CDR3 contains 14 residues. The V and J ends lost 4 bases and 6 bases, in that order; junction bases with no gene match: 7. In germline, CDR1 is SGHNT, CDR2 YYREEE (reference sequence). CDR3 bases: TGTGCCAGCAGCCGGGGACAGGGGTCTGGCGAGCAGTACTTC. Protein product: CASSRGQGSGEQYF.

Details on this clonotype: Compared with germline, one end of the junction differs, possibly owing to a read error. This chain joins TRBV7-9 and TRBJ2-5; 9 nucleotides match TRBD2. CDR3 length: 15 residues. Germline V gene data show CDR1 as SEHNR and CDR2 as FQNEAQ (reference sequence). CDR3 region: CASSLGGGGQEPQYF. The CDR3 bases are TGTGCCAGCAGCTTAGGCGGGGGGGGACAAGAGCCCCAGTACTTC.

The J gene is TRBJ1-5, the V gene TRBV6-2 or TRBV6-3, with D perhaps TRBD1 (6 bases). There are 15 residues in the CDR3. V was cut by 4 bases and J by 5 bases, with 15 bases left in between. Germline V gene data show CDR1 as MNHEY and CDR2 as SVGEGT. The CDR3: CASSFPTGGHQPQHF. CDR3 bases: TGTGCCAGCAGTTTTCCGACAGGAGGTCATCAGCCCCAGCATTTT.

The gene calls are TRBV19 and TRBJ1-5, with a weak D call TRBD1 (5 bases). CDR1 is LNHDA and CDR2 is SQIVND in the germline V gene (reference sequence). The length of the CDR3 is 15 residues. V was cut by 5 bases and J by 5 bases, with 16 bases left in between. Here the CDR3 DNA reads TGTGCCAGTAGTCCGAGGAGGCAGGGTGATCAGCCCCAGCATTTT. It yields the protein CASSPRRQGDQPQHF.

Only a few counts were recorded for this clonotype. CDR3 coding DNA: TGTGCCAGCACTAACCAGGGGGCGAATGAGCAGTTCTTC. Translating it yields CASTNQGANEQFF. The V gene is TRBV7-9, the J gene TRBJ2-1; 8 bases align to TRBD1. Losses at the gene ends were 7 bases for V and 7 bases for J; bases not matched to a gene: 6. This CDR3 has 13 amino acids. CDR1 is SEHNR, CDR2 FQNEAQ, per germline (reference sequence).

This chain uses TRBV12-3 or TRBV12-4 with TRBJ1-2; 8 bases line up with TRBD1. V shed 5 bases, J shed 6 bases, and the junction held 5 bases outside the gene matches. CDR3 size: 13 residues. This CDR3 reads CASSRTGINGYTF. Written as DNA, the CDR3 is TGTGCCAGCAGTCGGACAGGGATTAATGGCTACACCTTC.

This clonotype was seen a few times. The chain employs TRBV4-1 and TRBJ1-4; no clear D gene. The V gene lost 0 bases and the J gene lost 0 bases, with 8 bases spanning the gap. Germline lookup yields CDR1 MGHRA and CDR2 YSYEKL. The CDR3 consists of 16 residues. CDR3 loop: CASSQDLVTTNEKLFF. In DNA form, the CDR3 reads TGCGCCAGCAGCCAAGATCTGGTTACAACTAATGAAAAACTGTTTTTT.

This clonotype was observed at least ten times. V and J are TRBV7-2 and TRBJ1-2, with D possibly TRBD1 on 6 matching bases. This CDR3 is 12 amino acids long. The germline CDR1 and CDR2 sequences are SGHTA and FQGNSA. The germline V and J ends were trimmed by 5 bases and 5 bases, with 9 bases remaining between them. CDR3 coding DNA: TGTGCCAGCAGCCCGACAGGATATGGCTACACCTTC. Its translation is CASSPTGYGYTF.

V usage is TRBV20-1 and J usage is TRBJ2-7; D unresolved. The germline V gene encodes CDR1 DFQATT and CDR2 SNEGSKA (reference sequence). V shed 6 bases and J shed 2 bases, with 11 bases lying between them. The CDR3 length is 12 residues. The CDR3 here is CSATDGTYEQYV. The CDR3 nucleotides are TGCAGTGCAACAGACGGAACCTACGAGCAGTACGTC.

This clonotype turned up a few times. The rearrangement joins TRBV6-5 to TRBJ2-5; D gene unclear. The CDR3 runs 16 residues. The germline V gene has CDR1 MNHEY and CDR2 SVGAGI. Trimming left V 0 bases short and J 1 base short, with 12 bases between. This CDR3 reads CASSYSVYPLQETQYF. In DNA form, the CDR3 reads TGTGCCAGCAGTTACTCAGTCTACCCTCTCCAAGAGACCCAGTACTTC.

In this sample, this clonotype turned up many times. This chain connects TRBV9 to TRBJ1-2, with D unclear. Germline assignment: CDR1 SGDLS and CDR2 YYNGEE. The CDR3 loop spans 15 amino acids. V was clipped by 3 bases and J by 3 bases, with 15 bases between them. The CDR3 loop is CASSAPGPTDYGYTF. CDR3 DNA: TGTGCCAGCAGCGCTCCGGGCCCAACGGACTATGGCTACACCTTC.

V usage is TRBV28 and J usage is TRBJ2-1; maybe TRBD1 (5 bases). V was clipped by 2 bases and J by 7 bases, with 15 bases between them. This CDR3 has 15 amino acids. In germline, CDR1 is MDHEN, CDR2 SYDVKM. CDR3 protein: CASSLNRPLRNEQFF. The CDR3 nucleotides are TGTGCCAGCAGTTTAAACAGGCCATTGAGGAATGAGCAGTTCTTC.

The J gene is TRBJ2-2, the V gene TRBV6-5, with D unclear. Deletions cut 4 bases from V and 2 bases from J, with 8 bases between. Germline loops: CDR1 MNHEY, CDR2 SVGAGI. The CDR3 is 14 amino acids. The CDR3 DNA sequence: TGTGCCAGCAGTTCATCTTTCAACACCGGGGAGCTGTTTTTT. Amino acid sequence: CASSSSFNTGELFF.

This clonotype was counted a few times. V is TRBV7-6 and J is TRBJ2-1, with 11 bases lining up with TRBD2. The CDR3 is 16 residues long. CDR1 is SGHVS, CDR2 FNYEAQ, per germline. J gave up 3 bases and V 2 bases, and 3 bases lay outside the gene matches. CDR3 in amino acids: CASSLLSGGGYNEQFF. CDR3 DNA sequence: TGTGCCAGCAGCTTACTTAGCGGGGGGGGCTACAATGAGCAGTTCTTC.

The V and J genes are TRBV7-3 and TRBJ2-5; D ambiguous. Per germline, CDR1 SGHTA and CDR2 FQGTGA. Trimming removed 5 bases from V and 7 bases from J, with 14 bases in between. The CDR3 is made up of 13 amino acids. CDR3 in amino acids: CASSESLWGTQYF. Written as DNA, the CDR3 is TGTGCCAGCAGCGAAAGCCTATGGGGGACCCAGTACTTC.